This T cell receptor (beta chain) was recovered during a study of identical twins. V was cut by 6 bases and J by 6 bases, with 15 bases left in between. The CDR3 covers 13 residues. TCRdb re-called the 5' RACE reads with MiXCR, one entry per CDR3 protein. The data contain under 300,000 distinct CDR3 sequences, approximately 12% of them singletons. These same records also appear under a second study, on yellow fever vaccine responses in identical twins.

The material sequenced was memory (CD45RO+) T cells sorted from blood. The chain carries TRBV12-3 or TRBV12-4 and TRBJ2-7; D may match TRBD1 or TRBD2 (6 bases each). The sequence was collected from a woman under 30 in good health. CDR3 in amino acids: CASRGDRGREQYF. The CDR3 bases are TGTGCCAGCAGGGGGGACCGGGGGCGCGAGCAGTACTTC.